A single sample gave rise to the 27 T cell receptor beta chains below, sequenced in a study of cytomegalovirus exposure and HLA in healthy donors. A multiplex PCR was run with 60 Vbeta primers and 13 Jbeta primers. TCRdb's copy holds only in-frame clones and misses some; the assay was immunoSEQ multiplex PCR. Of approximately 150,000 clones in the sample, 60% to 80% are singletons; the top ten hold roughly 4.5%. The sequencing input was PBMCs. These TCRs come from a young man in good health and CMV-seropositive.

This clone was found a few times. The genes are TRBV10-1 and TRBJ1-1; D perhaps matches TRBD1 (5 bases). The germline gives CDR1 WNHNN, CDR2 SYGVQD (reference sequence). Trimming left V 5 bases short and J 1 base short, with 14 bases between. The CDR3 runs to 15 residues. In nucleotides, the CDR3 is TGCGCCAGCAGTAAGAGGCGGCAGGGGAACACTGAAGCTTTCTTT. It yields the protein CASSKRRQGNTEAFF.

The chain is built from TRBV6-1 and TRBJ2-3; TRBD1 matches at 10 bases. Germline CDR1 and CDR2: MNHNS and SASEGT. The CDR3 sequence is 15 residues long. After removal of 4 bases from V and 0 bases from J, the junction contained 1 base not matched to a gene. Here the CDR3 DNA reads TGTGCCAGCAGTGGGGGACAGGGGAGCACAGATACGCAGTATTTT. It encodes CASSGGQGSTDTQYF.

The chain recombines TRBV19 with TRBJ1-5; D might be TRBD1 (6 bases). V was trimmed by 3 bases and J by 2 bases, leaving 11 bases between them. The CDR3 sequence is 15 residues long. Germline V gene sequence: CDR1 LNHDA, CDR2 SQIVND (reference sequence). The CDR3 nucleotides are TGTGCCAGTAGTATGACAGGATTTGGCAATCAGCCCCAGCATTTT. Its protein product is CASSMTGFGNQPQHF.

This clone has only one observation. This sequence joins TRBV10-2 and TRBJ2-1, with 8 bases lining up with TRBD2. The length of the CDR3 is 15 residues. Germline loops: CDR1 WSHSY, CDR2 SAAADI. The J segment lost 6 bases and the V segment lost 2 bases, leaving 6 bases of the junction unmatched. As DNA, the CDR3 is TGCGCCAGCAGTGAGACCCGGGAGGGCCCCAATGAGCAGTTCTTC. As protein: CASSETREGPNEQFF.

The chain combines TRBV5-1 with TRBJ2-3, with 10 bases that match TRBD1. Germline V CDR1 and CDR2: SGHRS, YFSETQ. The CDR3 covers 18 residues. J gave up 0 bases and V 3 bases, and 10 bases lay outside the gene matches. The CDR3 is CASSSSIRQGASTDTQYF. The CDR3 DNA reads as TGCGCCAGCAGCTCATCAATACGACAGGGGGCTAGCACAGATACGCAGTATTTT.

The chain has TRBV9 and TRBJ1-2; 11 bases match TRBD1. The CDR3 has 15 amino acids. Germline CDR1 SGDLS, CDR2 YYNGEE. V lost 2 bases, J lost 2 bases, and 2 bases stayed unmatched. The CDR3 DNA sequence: TGTGCCAGCAGCGTCGGACAGGGGGCCAACTATGGCTACACCTTC. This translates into CASSVGQGANYGYTF.

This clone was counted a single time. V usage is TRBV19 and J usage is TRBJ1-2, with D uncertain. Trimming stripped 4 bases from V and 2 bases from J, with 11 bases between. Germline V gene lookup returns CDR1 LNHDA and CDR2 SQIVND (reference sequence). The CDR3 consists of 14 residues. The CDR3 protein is CASSRKGANYGYTF. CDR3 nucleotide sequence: TGTGCCAGTAGTAGGAAGGGAGCCAACTATGGCTACACCTTC. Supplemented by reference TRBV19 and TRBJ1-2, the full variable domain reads DGGITQSPKYLFRKEGQNVTLSCEQNLNHDAMYWYRQDPGQGLRLIYYSQIVNDFQKGDIAEGYSVSREKKESFPLTVTSAQKNPTAFYLCASSRKGANYGYTFGSGTRLTVV.

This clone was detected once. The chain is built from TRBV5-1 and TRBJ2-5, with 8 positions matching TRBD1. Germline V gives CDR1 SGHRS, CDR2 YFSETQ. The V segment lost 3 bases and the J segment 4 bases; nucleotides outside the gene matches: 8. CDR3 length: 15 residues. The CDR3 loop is CASSSGQGGGETQYF. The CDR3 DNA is TGCGCCAGCAGCTCCGGACAGGGAGGAGGAGAGACCCAGTACTTC.

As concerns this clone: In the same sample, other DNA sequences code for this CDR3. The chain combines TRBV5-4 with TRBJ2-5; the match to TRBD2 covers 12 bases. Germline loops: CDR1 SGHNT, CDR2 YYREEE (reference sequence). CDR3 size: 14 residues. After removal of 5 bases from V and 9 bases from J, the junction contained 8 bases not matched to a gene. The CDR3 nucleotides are TGTGCCAGCAGTCTAGCGGGGGGGCCGAAGGCCCAGTACTTC. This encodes CASSLAGGPKAQYF.

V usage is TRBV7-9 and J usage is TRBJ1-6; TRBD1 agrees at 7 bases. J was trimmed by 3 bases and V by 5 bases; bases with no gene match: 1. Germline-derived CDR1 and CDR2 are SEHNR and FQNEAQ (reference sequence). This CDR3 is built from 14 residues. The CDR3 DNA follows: TGTGCCAGCAGCCGGGACAGCTATAATTCACCCCTCCACTTT. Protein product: CASSRDSYNSPLHF.

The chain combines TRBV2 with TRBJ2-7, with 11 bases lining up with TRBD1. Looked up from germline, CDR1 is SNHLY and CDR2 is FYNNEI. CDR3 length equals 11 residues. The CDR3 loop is CASSQGTGGDV. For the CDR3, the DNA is TGTGCCAGCAGTCAGGGGACAGGGGGAGACGTC.

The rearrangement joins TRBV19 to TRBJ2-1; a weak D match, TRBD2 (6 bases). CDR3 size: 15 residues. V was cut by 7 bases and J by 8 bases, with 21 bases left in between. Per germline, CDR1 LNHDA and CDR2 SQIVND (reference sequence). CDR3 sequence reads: CASTLQRAGMDEQFF. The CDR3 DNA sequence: TGTGCCAGTACTCTTCAGCGGGCCGGAATGGATGAGCAGTTCTTC.

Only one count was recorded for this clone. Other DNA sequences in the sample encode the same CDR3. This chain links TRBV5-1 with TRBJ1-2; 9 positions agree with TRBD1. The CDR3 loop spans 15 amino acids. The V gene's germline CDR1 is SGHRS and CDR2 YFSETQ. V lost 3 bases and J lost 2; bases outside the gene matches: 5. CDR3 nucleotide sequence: TGCGCCAGCAGCTGGGGACAGGGCGACAACTATGGCTACACCTTC. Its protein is CASSWGQGDNYGYTF. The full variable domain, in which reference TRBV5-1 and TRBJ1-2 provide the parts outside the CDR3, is KAGVTQTPRYLIKTRGQQVTLSCSPISGHRSVSWYQQTPGQGLQFLFEYFSETQRNKGNFPGRFSGRQFSNSRSEMNVSTLELGDSALYLCASSWGQGDNYGYTFGSGTRLTVV.

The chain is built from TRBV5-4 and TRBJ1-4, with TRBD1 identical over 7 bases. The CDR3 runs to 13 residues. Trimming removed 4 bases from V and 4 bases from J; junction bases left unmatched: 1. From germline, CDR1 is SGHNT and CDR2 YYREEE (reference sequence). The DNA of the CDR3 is TGTGCCAGCAGCCGGGACAGTAATGAAAAACTGTTTTTT. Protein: CASSRDSNEKLFF.

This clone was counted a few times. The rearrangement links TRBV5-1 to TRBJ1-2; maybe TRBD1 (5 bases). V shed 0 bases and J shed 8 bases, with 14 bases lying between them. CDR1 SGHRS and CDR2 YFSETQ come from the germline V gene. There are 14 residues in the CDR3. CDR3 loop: CASSLAVGASGYTF. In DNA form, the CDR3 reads TGCGCCAGCAGCTTGGCCGTAGGGGCCTCGGGCTACACCTTC.

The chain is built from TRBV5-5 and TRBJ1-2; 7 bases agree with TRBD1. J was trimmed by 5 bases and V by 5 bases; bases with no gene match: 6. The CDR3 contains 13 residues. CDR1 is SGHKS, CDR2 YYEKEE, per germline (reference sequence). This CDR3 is CASRDGTEYGYTF. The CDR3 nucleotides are TGTGCCAGCAGGGATGGGACAGAGTATGGCTACACCTTC.

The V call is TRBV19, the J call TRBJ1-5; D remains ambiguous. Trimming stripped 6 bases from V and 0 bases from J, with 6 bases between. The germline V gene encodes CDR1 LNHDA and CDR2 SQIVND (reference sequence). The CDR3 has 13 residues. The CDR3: CASRWASNQPQHF. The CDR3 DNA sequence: TGTGCCAGTAGATGGGCTAGCAATCAGCCCCAGCATTTT.

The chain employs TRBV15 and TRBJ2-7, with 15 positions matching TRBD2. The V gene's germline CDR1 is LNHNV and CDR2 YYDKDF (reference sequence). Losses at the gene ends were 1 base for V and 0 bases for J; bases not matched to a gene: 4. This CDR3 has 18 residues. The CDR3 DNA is TGTGCCACCAGCAGAGGGACTAGCGGGGGGGACCCCTCCTACGAGCAGTACGTC. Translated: CATSRGTSGGDPSYEQYV.

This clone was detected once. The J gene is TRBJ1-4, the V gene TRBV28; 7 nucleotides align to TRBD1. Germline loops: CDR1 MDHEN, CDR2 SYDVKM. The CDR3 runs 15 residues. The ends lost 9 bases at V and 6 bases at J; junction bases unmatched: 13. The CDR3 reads CASLAGGQWDEKLFF. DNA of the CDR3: TGTGCCAGTCTAGCGGGGGGACAGTGGGATGAAAAACTGTTTTTT. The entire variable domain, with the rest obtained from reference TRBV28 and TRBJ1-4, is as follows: DVKVTQSSRYLVKRTGEKVFLECVQDMDHENMFWYRQDPGLGLRLIYFSYDVKMKEKGDIPEGYSVSREKKERFSLILESASTNQTSMYLCASLAGGQWDEKLFFGSGTQLSVL.

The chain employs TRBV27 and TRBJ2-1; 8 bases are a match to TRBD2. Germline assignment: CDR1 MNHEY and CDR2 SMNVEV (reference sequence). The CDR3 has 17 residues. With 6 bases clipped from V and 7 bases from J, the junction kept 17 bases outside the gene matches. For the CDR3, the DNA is TGTGCCAGCAGCTCCTTCCTCTCGGGGGGGCCGGGGAATGAGCAGTTCTTC. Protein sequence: CASSSFLSGGPGNEQFF.

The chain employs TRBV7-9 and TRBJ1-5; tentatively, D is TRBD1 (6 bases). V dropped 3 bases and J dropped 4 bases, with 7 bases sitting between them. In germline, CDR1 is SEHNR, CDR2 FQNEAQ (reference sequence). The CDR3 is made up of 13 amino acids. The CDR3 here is CASSFQGNQPQHF. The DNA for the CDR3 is TGTGCCAGCAGCTTTCAGGGGAATCAGCCCCAGCATTTT.

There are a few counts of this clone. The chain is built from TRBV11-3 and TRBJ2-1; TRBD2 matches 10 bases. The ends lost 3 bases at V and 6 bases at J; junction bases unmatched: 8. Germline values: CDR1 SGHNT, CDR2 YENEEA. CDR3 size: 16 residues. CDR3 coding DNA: TGTGCCAGCAGCTTTGAGGGCCTAGCGGGAGTCAATGAGCAGTTCTTC. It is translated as CASSFEGLAGVNEQFF.

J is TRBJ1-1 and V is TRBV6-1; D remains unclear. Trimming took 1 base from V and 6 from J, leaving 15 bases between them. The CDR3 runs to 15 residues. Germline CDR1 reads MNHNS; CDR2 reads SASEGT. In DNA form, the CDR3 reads TGTGCCAGCAGTGAAGTCCCCGAGGGAACAGCTGAAGCTTTCTTT. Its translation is CASSEVPEGTAEAFF.

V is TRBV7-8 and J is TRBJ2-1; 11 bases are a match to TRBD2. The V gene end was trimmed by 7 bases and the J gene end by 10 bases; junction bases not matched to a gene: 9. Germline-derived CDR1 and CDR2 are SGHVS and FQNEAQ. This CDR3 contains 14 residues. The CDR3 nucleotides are TGTGCCAGCACCCCGGGACTAGCGGACGGGGAGCAGTTCTTC. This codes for CASTPGLADGEQFF.

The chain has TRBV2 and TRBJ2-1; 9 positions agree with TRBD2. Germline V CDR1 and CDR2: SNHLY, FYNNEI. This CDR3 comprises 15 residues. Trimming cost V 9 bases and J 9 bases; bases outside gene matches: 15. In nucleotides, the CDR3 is TGTGCCAGGGGGGGCGGGAGGGGGCGAGGGGTTGAGCAGTTCTTC. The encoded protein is CARGGGRGRGVEQFF.

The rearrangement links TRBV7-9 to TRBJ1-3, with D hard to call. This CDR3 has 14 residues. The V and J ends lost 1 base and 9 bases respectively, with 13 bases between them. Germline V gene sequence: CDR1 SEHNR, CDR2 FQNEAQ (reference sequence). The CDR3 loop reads CASSLVGSRVTIYF. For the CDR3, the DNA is TGTGCCAGCAGCTTAGTCGGCTCCCGGGTCACCATATATTTT.

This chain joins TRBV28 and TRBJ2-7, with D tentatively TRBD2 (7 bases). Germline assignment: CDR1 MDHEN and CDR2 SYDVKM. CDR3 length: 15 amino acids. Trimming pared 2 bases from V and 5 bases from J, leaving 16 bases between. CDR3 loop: CASSLGQGRADEQYV. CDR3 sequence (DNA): TGTGCCAGCAGTTTAGGGCAGGGGAGGGCCGACGAGCAGTACGTC.